Shown below are 24 T cell receptor beta chains from a single sample sequenced in a study of follicular helper T cells after annual influenza vaccination. Time point noted: 2015-2016 season, pre-vaccination. Method: immunoSEQ multiplex PCR; TCRdb's copy keeps in-frame clones and lacks some. This table has some 10,000 clones, roughly four fifths appearing once. Sequencing used CXCR5+ CD38- circulating T follicular helper cells from blood, obtained on the day of influenza vaccination. Documented subset: circulating Tfh, non-naive CD4+CXCR5+PD-1+ (ICOS+CD38+ or ICOS-CD38-). All receptors derive from an adult who received the influenza vaccine.

The gene calls are TRBV5-1 and TRBJ2-7; D call uncertain. V was cut by 0 bases and J by 1 base, with 8 bases left in between. Germline CDR1 SGHRS, CDR2 YFSETQ. The CDR3 has 14 residues. Written as DNA, the CDR3 is TGCGCCAGCAGCTTGGGATCAGTATCCTACGAGCAGTACTTC. As protein: CASSLGSVSYEQYF.

The chain recombines TRBV9 with TRBJ1-3; D is ambiguous. Germline CDR1 and CDR2: SGDLS and YYNGEE. Trimming took off 4 bases at V and 0 bases at J, with 11 bases between the two ends. This CDR3 is 15 amino acids long. CDR3 sequence (DNA): TGTGCCAGCAGCCGGGGAGAAGCCTCTGGAAACACCATATATTTT. This codes for CASSRGEASGNTIYF.

The rearrangement links TRBV9 to TRBJ2-3, with unresolved D. The V and J ends lost 4 bases and 2 bases respectively, with 17 bases between them. CDR3 length: 16 residues. Germline CDR1 and CDR2: SGDLS and YYNGEE. The CDR3 DNA is TGTGCCAGCAGCCCCTATGTAGCCGAGTACACAGATACGCAGTATTTT. Its protein product is CASSPYVAEYTDTQYF.

The V call is TRBV4-2, the J call TRBJ2-1; 8 positions match TRBD2. The germline gives CDR1 LGHNA, CDR2 YNFKEQ. The trim removed 0 bases at V and 7 bases at J, leaving 8 bases unmatched. This CDR3 has 16 amino acids. This CDR3 reads CASSQDAGRGGNEQFF. The DNA for the CDR3 is TGTGCCAGCAGCCAAGATGCCGGGAGGGGGGGGAATGAGCAGTTCTTC.

The rearrangement uses TRBV19 and TRBJ1-1, with D possibly TRBD1 on 6 matching bases. The CDR3 loop spans 13 amino acids. The V and J ends lost 2 bases and 4 bases respectively, with 8 bases between them. Germline loops: CDR1 LNHDA, CDR2 SQIVND (reference sequence). The CDR3 protein is CASSIIGGTEAFF. The CDR3 DNA sequence: TGTGCCAGTAGTATAATAGGGGGCACTGAAGCTTTCTTT.

The V and J genes are TRBV18 and TRBJ1-2; no definite D call. The V end lost 2 bases, the J end lost 4 bases, and 17 bases lay between the germline ends. The CDR3 extends over 16 amino acids. Germline V gives CDR1 KGHSH, CDR2 LQKENI. Here the CDR3 reads CASSPRENRGSYGYTF. The CDR3 DNA reads TGTGCCAGCTCACCAAGGGAGAATCGGGGATCCTATGGCTACACCTTC. Together with reference TRBV18 and TRBJ1-2, the CDR3 gives the full variable domain: NAGVMQNPRHLVRRRGQEARLRCSPMKGHSHVYWYRQLPEEGLKFMVYLQKENIIDESGMPKERFSAEFPKEGPSILRIQQVVRGDSAAYFCASSPRENRGSYGYTFGSGTRLTVV.

The V and J genes are TRBV21-1 and TRBJ2-7; TRBD1, as called in the table, went unchecked against the DNA. TRBV21-1 is a recognized pseudogene. CDR3 size: 14 residues. The CDR3 nucleotides read TGTGCCAGAAAGAAACCGGGACAGGCCTACGAGCAGTACTTC. This gives the protein CARKKPGQAYEQYF.

The chain recombines TRBV5-8 with TRBJ1-2, with TRBD1 as a possible D gene (5 bases). Trimming cost V 1 base and J 5 bases, with 12 bases left between them. This CDR3 is built from 14 residues. The germline V gene has CDR1 SGHTS and CDR2 YDEGEE. The CDR3 region is CASSLFPEGYGYTF. The CDR3 nucleotides read TGTGCCAGCAGCTTGTTCCCGGAGGGGTATGGCTACACCTTC.

The chain links TRBV28 to TRBJ1-5; TRBD1 might be the D (5 bases). V was shortened by 4 bases and J by 1 base, with 5 bases between the two germline ends. CDR3 length: 13 amino acids. Germline-derived CDR1 and CDR2 are MDHEN and SYDVKM. The CDR3 DNA is TGTGCCAGCAGTTGGGACAGCAATCAGCCCCAGCATTTT. It encodes CASSWDSNQPQHF.

This clone was recorded a few times. The rearrangement joins TRBV28 to TRBJ2-6, with D maybe TRBD2 (6 bases). Germline CDR1 is MDHEN and CDR2 is SYDVKM. Deletions cut 7 bases from V and 0 bases from J, with 13 bases between. The CDR3 consists of 16 residues. Written as DNA, the CDR3 is TGTGCCAGCAAGGGCGGAGGGGTCTCTGGGGCCAACGTCCTGACTTTC. Protein: CASKGGGVSGANVLTF.

This clone was observed a few times. J is TRBJ2-7 and V is TRBV18; no reliable D call. The CDR3 spans 15 residues. Trimming pared 2 bases from V and 1 base from J, leaving 12 bases between. Germline V gives CDR1 KGHSH, CDR2 LQKENI. In DNA form, the CDR3 reads TGTGCCAGCTCACCAGCCAGCAGGAGTTCCTACGAGCAGTACTTC. Its protein is CASSPASRSSYEQYF.

This clone came up a few times. V usage is TRBV7-9 and J usage is TRBJ1-1; D is uncertain. This CDR3 region has 13 residues. Trimming took 2 bases from V and 5 from J, leaving 9 bases between them. Per germline, CDR1 SEHNR and CDR2 FQNEAQ (reference sequence). CDR3 in amino acids: CASSLSGLTEAFF. CDR3 DNA sequence: TGTGCCAGCAGCTTATCGGGCCTGACTGAAGCTTTCTTT.

The genes are TRBV30 and TRBJ2-3; 7 positions match TRBD1. Germline-derived CDR1 and CDR2 are GTSNPN and SVGIG (reference sequence). The V and J ends lost 5 bases and 2 bases, in that order; junction bases with no gene match: 7. The CDR3 runs 14 residues. Here the CDR3 reads CAWQTGWVTDTQYF. The DNA of the CDR3 is TGTGCCTGGCAGACAGGGTGGGTCACAGATACGCAGTATTTT.

The chain recombines TRBV28 with TRBJ2-3, with TRBD2 identical over 13 bases. The germline CDR1 and CDR2 sequences are MDHEN and SYDVKM. The CDR3 extends over 18 amino acids. Trimming removed 6 bases from V and 4 bases from J; junction bases left unmatched: 13. The CDR3 DNA reads as TGTGCCAGCAGCCTTACTAGCGGGAGGGCCTCGAAGGCAGATACGCAGTATTTT. Its translation: CASSLTSGRASKADTQYF.

This chain connects TRBV5-6 to TRBJ2-5, with D possibly matching TRBD1 (5 bases). The length of the CDR3 is 13 residues. Germline V CDR1 and CDR2: SGHDT, YYEEEE. V was shortened by 3 bases and J by 5 bases, with 11 bases between the two germline ends. The CDR3 sequence is CASSYQGAETQYF. CDR3 bases: TGTGCCAGCAGCTACCAGGGTGCGGAGACCCAGTACTTC.

This clone was observed a handful of times. The chain has TRBV2 and TRBJ2-7; D is undetermined. Germline V gene lookup returns CDR1 SNHLY and CDR2 FYNNEI. This CDR3 spans 14 amino acids. The V gene lost 1 base and the J gene lost 3 bases, with 10 bases spanning the gap. The CDR3 bases are TGTGCCAGCAGTGAAGGGCAGGCGTACTACGAGCAGTACTTC. As protein: CASSEGQAYYEQYF.

The chain is built from TRBV6-5 and TRBJ2-7; 9 nucleotides align to TRBD1. V dropped 4 bases and J dropped 7; count of bases not matched to a gene: 5. CDR3 length: 13 residues. Per germline, CDR1 MNHEY and CDR2 SVGAGI. The CDR3, as DNA: TGTGCCAGCAGTTCACAGGGGGCGGGGGAGCAGTACTTC. Residues: CASSSQGAGEQYF.

This chain joins TRBV7-2 and TRBJ2-1, with D uncertain. The germline V gene has CDR1 SGHTA and CDR2 FQGNSA. With 8 bases removed from V and 14 bases from J, the gap between germline ends came to 16 bases. This CDR3 is built from 11 residues. CDR3 sequence (DNA): TGTGCCAGCGCCTTTGACCAGGATGAGTTCTTC. Encoded protein: CASAFDQDEFF.

This CDR3 reads CASSLSGGSGKEQFF. DNA for the CDR3: TGTGCCAGCAGCCTCTCTGGCGGGAGCGGTAAAGAGCAGTTCTTC. The chain carries TRBV5-4 and TRBJ2-1, with 7 bases that match TRBD2. Trimming took 4 bases from V and 10 from J; bases not matched to a gene: 14. The CDR3 is 15 residues long. Germline-derived CDR1 and CDR2 are SGHNT and YYREEE (reference sequence).

The genes are TRBV5-1 and TRBJ1-2; a weak D match, TRBD1 (6 bases). There are 14 residues in the CDR3. The ends were cut back, 4 bases at V and 7 bases at J, with 17 bases in the middle. The germline gives CDR1 SGHRS, CDR2 YFSETQ. The CDR3 nucleotides are TGCGCCAGCAGCAGGGAGGGGGGGCTAGGTGGCTACACCTTC. It is translated as CASSREGGLGGYTF.

The table lists this clone with a count of one. The V and J genes are TRBV19 and TRBJ2-1, with D possibly TRBD2 on 6 matching bases. The CDR3 sequence is 13 residues long. V was shortened by 6 bases and J by 2 bases, with 8 bases between the two germline ends. Germline loops: CDR1 LNHDA, CDR2 SQIVND (reference sequence). The chain's CDR3 is CASRAGPYNEQFF. The CDR3, as DNA: TGTGCCAGTAGGGCGGGACCCTACAATGAGCAGTTCTTC.

This rearrangement joins TRBV18 to TRBJ2-1; 10 bases match TRBD2. This CDR3 is built from 17 residues. CDR1 and CDR2 from the germline V gene are KGHSH and LQKENI. With V trimmed by 8 bases and J by 0 bases, 10 bases remained unmatched. This CDR3 reads CASTPRTSGSSYNEQFF. The CDR3 DNA sequence: TGTGCCAGCACGCCAAGGACTAGCGGAAGCTCCTACAATGAGCAGTTCTTC.

This clone appeared a few times. The V and J genes are TRBV9 and TRBJ1-2; 7 bases align to TRBD1. The ends lost 3 bases at V and 8 bases at J; junction bases unmatched: 13. Germline V lookup: CDR1 SGDLS, CDR2 YYNGEE. The CDR3 is 15 residues long. This CDR3 reads CASSADGTVRGGYTF. CDR3 bases: TGTGCCAGCAGCGCGGACGGGACAGTGAGAGGGGGCTACACCTTC.

The rearrangement joins TRBV4-1 to TRBJ1-3; unclear D gene. Trimming removed 1 base at V and 3 bases at J, with 16 bases between. The germline V gene encodes CDR1 MGHRA and CDR2 YSYEKL. The CDR3 length is 17 residues. This chain's CDR3 is CASSQGPIWVGGNTIYF. The CDR3 DNA reads TGCGCCAGCAGCCAAGGCCCCATCTGGGTAGGTGGAAACACCATATATTTT.